This entry describes one TCR beta chain. This sample was taken from a study of radiotherapy plus CTLA-4 blockade in lung cancer. Trimming removed 4 bases at V and 6 bases at J, with 13 bases between. Looked up from germline, CDR1 is LNHNV and CDR2 is YYDKDF (reference sequence). This CDR3 has 14 amino acids. Here immunoSEQ multiplex PCR was the method, and the copy in TCRdb shows in-frame clones only, minus some. The sample records about 88,000 clones, 72% being singletons. V and J are TRBV15 and TRBJ2-1; possibly TRBD1 or TRBD2 for D (5 bases each). This receptor was obtained from a human donor with non-small cell lung cancer that progressed on radiotherapy plus ipilimumab. Sequenced here: peripheral blood, sampled from a patient treated with radiotherapy plus ipilimumab. CDR3 region: CATSTGTRRNEQFF. CDR3 bases: TGTGCCACCAGCACCGGGACCCGCCGCAATGAGCAGTTCTTC.